These T cell receptor beta chains were read from a single sample in a study of cytomegalovirus exposure and HLA in healthy donors. The method was immunoSEQ multiplex PCR; TCRdb's version includes in-frame clones alone and lacks a portion of them. There are 100,000 to 150,000 clones in the sample; about 87% occur only once, and under 2% lies in the top ten. Sample: PBMCs. The receptors derive from a woman between 18 and 29 years old in good health and CMV-seronegative. CDR3s include the opening cysteine and the closing phenylalanine or tryptophan. The D gene is left open where the match is weak. The size entry is marked missing in some rows and otherwise reads once, few, many or a size class.

D gene,CDR3 length,J gene,clone size,V gene,CDR3 DNA,CDR3 protein
TRBD2,18,TRBJ2-1,-,TRBV6-1,TGTGCCAGCAGTGACATCCTTAGCGGGGGGGCCTCCTACAATGAGCAGTTCTTC,CASSDILSGGASYNEQFF
-,15,TRBJ2-1,-,TRBV27,TGTGCCAGCAGTTTTGATACCAGCTCCTACAATGAGCAGTTCTTC,CASSFDTSSYNEQFF
TRBD2,16,TRBJ2-1,-,TRBV28,TGTGCCAGCAGTTTGGCTAGCGGGTTACCCTACAATGAGCAGTTCTTC,CASSLASGLPYNEQFF
TRBD2,14,TRBJ2-1,-,TRBV10-3,TGTGCCACGGGGACTAGCGGGAGCGGAAATGAGCAGTTCTTC,CATGTSGSGNEQFF
-,15,TRBJ2-3,-,TRBV27,TGTGCCAGCAGGGCAGGCCGCCATTCCACAGATACGCAGTATTTT,CASRAGRHSTDTQYF
-,12,TRBJ2-5,-,TRBV18,TGTGCCAGCTCACCACGCGAAGAGACCCAGTACTTC,CASSPREETQYF
TRBD1,15,TRBJ2-6,-,TRBV19,TGTGCCAGTAGTCAAACAGGGGCCGGGGCCAACGTCCTGACTTTC,CASSQTGAGANVLTF
TRBD2,16,TRBJ2-5,-,TRBV19,TGTGCCAGTAGTAAGCCCTTGGCTAGCGGGAGAGAGACCCAGTACTTC,CASSKPLASGRETQYF
TRBD2,18,TRBJ2-7,-,TRBV11-3,TGTGCCAGCAGCTTATTTGGACCCCTAGCGGGAGGGGACTACGAGCAGTACTTC,CASSLFGPLAGGDYEQYF
TRBD1,17,TRBJ2-3,-,TRBV7-9,TGTGCCAGCAGCTTAGCGGACAGGGGGCCGGACACAGATACGCAGTATTTT,CASSLADRGPDTDTQYF
-,12,TRBJ2-7,-,TRBV30,TGTGCCTGGAGTGTACACTCGGGCGAGCAGTACTTC,CAWSVHSGEQYF
-,13,TRBJ1-2,-,TRBV5-1,TGCGCCAGCAGCCGACGCGGCGGGAAAGGCTACACCTTC,CASSRRGGKGYTF
TRBD1,14,TRBJ1-1,-,TRBV5-1,TGCGCCAGCAGCTCCGGGACAGGAAGCACTGAAGCTTTCTTT,CASSSGTGSTEAFF
TRBD2,14,TRBJ2-7,-,TRBV7-9,TGTGCCAGCAGCCTCGGGGGACTAGCGGACGAGCAGTACTTC,CASSLGGLADEQYF
-,17,TRBJ2-7,-,TRBV28,TGTGCCAGCAGTTTCCCCTCGAGTCGGAGGGGCTCCTACGAGCAGTACTTC,CASSFPSSRRGSYEQYF
-,13,TRBJ2-7,-,TRBV5-1,TGCGCCAGCAGCTTGCAACAGTCCTACGAGCAGTACTTC,CASSLQQSYEQYF
TRBD2,16,TRBJ2-7,once,TRBV2,TGTGCCAGCCTACCCAGTGTGGGGACTAGCGGCTACGAGCAGTACTTC,CASLPSVGTSGYEQYF
TRBD1,15,TRBJ1-2,-,TRBV5-1,TGCGCCAGCAGCTTGGGGGACAGGGACAACTATGGCTACACCTTC,CASSLGDRDNYGYTF
-,14,TRBJ1-5,-,TRBV4-1,TGCGCCAGCAGCCAAGTGGAAGGGGATCAGCCCCAGCATTTT,CASSQVEGDQPQHF
TRBD2,15,TRBJ2-7,-,TRBV19,TGTGCCAGTAGTTGGGGAAGCGGGAGTAGTGCCGAGCAGTACTTC,CASSWGSGSSAEQYF
-,13,TRBJ2-7,-,TRBV28,TGTGCCAGCACCACGGACAGCTCCTACGAGCAGTACTTC,CASTTDSSYEQYF
-,16,TRBJ2-4,-,TRBV4-2,TGTGCCAGCAGCCAGGAACGGGAACTAGCCAAAAACATTCAGTACTTC,CASSQERELAKNIQYF
-,15,TRBJ2-2,-,TRBV19,TGTGCCAGTAGTATAGCACCAGCGAGTACCGGGGAGCTGTTTTTT,CASSIAPASTGELFF
TRBD1,15,TRBJ1-1,-,TRBV7-9,TGTGCCAGCAGCCTTGGGGACAGGGGGAACACTGAAGCTTTCTTT,CASSLGDRGNTEAFF
-,16,TRBJ2-1,-,TRBV28,TGTGCCAGCAGTTTATACGGCGGGAAGTCCTACAATGAGCAGTTCTTC,CASSLYGGKSYNEQFF
TRBD2,19,TRBJ2-1,-,TRBV7-9,TGTGCCAGCAGCTTAGTGACTAGCGGGGGCCTGAGCTCCTACAATGAGCAGTTCTTC,CASSLVTSGGLSSYNEQFF
TRBD1,15,TRBJ1-6,once,TRBV5-1,TGCGCCAGCAGTATACCACAGGGGGATGATTCACCCCTCCACTTT,CASSIPQGDDSPLHF
-,13,TRBJ2-2,-,TRBV5-1,TGCGCCAGCAGCTTTGGAGACACCGGGGAGCTGTTTTTT,CASSFGDTGELFF
-,14,TRBJ2-2,-,TRBV6-5,TGTGCCAGCAGTTATGGGGAGCACACCGGGGAGCTGTTTTTT,CASSYGEHTGELFF
TRBD1,14,TRBJ2-3,-,TRBV19,TGTGCCAGTAGTATGCAGGGGGACACAGATACGCAGTATTTT,CASSMQGDTDTQYF
TRBD2,17,TRBJ2-3,few,TRBV12-5,TGTGCTAGTGGTTTGGGACTTGGCGGGAGGACTTCAGATACGCAGTATTTT,CASGLGLGGRTSDTQYF
-,13,TRBJ1-5,once,TRBV5-6,TGTGCCAGCAGCTTGCTGGGAGATCAGCCCCAGCATTTT,CASSLLGDQPQHF
TRBD1,16,TRBJ2-1,-,TRBV5-4,TGTGCCAGCAGCTTGGGGGCAGGGGGCTCTATCAATGAGCAGTTCTTC,CASSLGAGGSINEQFF
-,13,TRBJ1-1,-,TRBV2,TGTGCCAGCAGTGGAATGGCGAACACTGAAGCTTTCTTT,CASSGMANTEAFF
-,13,TRBJ2-3,-,TRBV4-3,TGCGCCAGCAGCCAAGATCTGTCCGATACGCAGTATTTT,CASSQDLSDTQYF
TRBD2,15,TRBJ2-7,-,TRBV6-1,TGTGCCAGCAGATCCGGCCTAGCGGGAGGATACGAGCAGTACTTC,CASRSGLAGGYEQYF
-,16,TRBJ2-2,-,TRBV13,TGTGCCAGCAGCCTTGGGGGCAAGCGGCACACCGGGGAGCTGTTTTTT,CASSLGGKRHTGELFF
TRBD1,16,TRBJ2-1,-,TRBV7-9,TGTGCCAGCAGCCCGCCAACAGGGGCTTTTTACAATGAGCAGTTCTTC,CASSPPTGAFYNEQFF
-,16,TRBJ2-5,-,TRBV5-1,TGCGCCAGCAGCTTGGGCGGGCGAGTCTCACAAGAGACCCAGTACTTC,CASSLGGRVSQETQYF
TRBD1,16,TRBJ1-5,-,TRBV7-8,TGTGCCAGCAGCTTAGCCGGACAGGGAAACAATCAGCCCCAGCATTTT,CASSLAGQGNNQPQHF
-,14,TRBJ2-5,-,TRBV7-2,TGTGCCAGCAGGCGTTACTATGGCCAAGAGACCCAGTACTTC,CASRRYYGQETQYF
-,15,TRBJ1-1,-,TRBV10-1,TGCGCCAGCAGTGAGGTGATCGGGAGGAGCACTGAAGCTTTCTTT,CASSEVIGRSTEAFF
TRBD2,14,TRBJ2-1,-,TRBV19,TGTGCCACCAGACGGGAGGGCGGTTACAATGAGCAGTTCTTC,CATRREGGYNEQFF
TRBD1,14,TRBJ2-7,-,TRBV5-1,TGCGCCAGCAGCTTGGAAGGGGGCCTGGACGAGCAGTACTTC,CASSLEGGLDEQYF
TRBD1,16,TRBJ2-1,-,TRBV13,TGTGCCAGCAGCTTAGTCGGGGACAGGGGAAACAATGAGCAGTTCTTC,CASSLVGDRGNNEQFF
TRBD2,17,TRBJ2-1,-,TRBV28,TGTGCCAGCAGTATCACTAGCGGGACTAGCTCCTACAATGAGCAGTTCTTC,CASSITSGTSSYNEQFF
TRBD2,14,TRBJ2-1,few,TRBV7-9,TGTGCCAGCAGCTTAACTAGCGGGAGGAATGAGCAGTTCTTC,CASSLTSGRNEQFF
-,21,TRBJ1-4,-,TRBV21-1,TGTGCCAGCAGCAAACCCTCAAAGGCCGGGACAGGGGGTTGCACTAATGAAAAACTGTTTTTT,CASSKPSKAGTGGCTNEKLFF
TRBD2,15,TRBJ2-7,-,TRBV28,TGTGCCAGCAGTCCGGGACTAGCGGTCTCGGCCGAGCAGTACTTC,CASSPGLAVSAEQYF
TRBD1,14,TRBJ1-2,-,TRBV5-6,TGTGCCAGCAGCTTCGGGGGGACAGGGAATGGCTACACCTTC,CASSFGGTGNGYTF
TRBD1,15,TRBJ2-1,-,TRBV19,TGTGCCAGTAGTAGAGACAGGGCCGCCTACAATGAGCAGTTCTTC,CASSRDRAAYNEQFF
-,14,TRBJ1-1,-,TRBV28,TGTGCCAGCAGTGCCACCGGGACTGCCACTGAAGCTTTCTTT,CASSATGTATEAFF
TRBD1,15,TRBJ2-7,-,TRBV6-1,TGTGCCAGCAGTGAGGACCCCGGGACAGCCTACGAGCAGTACTTC,CASSEDPGTAYEQYF